The present entry profiles one T cell receptor (beta chain) with its context. No cognate antigen has been identified for it. Base qualities are not recorded, but no much larger clone differs from it by a single base. This entry comes from a study of T cell repertoires in cytomegalovirus infection (dated by TCRdb to between 2018 and 2021). Concerning the study at large: Recently identified HLA-C-restricted CMV epitopes, whose presentation resists viral immunomodulation, were targeted by peptide stimulations together with well-studied HLA-B-restricted epitopes. Donor HLA type was relevant to the analysis, because carriage of CMV infection together with the matching HLA type was indicated by public TCR beta signatures.

The treatment or condition label here, explained by the study, means: in vitro stimulation with specific CMV peptide epitopes to enrich CMV-specific T cells. The CDR3 covers 15 residues, taking in both the cysteine and the valine. The read is trimmed to its CDR3 DNA, 45 bases read in frame from base 1. According to the germline V gene (reference sequence), CDR1 reads MNHEY and CDR2 reads SMNVEV. Trimmed from V: 3 bases; trimmed from J: 2 bases; junction bases lacking a gene match: 5. The research as a whole found: In the ex vivo response, HLA-C-restricted CMV-specific TCR beta clonotypes were dominant, and in two of eight donors the single most frequent clonotype came from this HLA-C-restricted group. In both this cohort and an independent cohort of under 450 donors, the cumulative frequency of public TCR beta family members distinguished carriers of CMV infection plus the relevant HLA type.

The sample was run on an Illumina HiSeq 1500. The public reads were quality trimmed at Q25 with fastp and then assembled into clones with MiXCR by TCRdb, keeping productive beta chains. Merged by CDR3 protein, the rows form single entries marked with the most common genes and DNA. This sample has 310,000 or so distinct CDR3 sequences in its table, and around a quarter of those were observed once. The ten top clones hold 10% to 15% of the sample. The source of this sequence is a human donor in good health (CMV status not recorded). Some clones in this sample may be carry-over from other donors' samples. The chain uses TRBV27 and TRBJ2-7; TRBD2 agrees with 9 junctional bases. Material: cultured PBMCs, obtained from culture after CMV antigen stimulation. The CDR3 region: CASSLRLAGTYEQYV. At the DNA level, the sequence is TGTGCCAGCAGTTTGCGGCTAGCGGGGACCTACGAGCAGTACGTC.